In this sample, the clone carrying this TCR beta chain turned up a few times. The data originate from a study of blood T cell repertoires in COVID-19. Study-wide background: Acute and convalescent COVID-19 samples came from the United States, Italy and Spain.

Germline V gives CDR1 LGHDT, CDR2 YNNKEL (reference sequence). V shed 4 bases, J shed 6 bases, and the junction held 4 bases outside the gene matches. This CDR3 contains 15 residues. In the study's own analysis: How many nucleated cells were present was estimated from reference gene primer amplification. The repertoire was sequenced with immunoSEQ multiplex PCR; TCRdb's copy has only in-frame clones and lacks some. V and J calls and clone size are those listed in that table; D and trimming were worked out from the DNA. The data hold roughly 200,000 clones, with about 83% observed a single time. The clonotype was recovered from a man in his forties with active or convalescent COVID-19. The rearrangement uses TRBV3-1 (or the pseudogene TRBV3-2) and TRBJ2-4; 12 bases match TRBD2. The specimen sequenced was peripheral blood. CDR3 sequence (DNA): TGTGCCAGCAGCCCCACTAGCGGGGGGTTAAACATTCAGTACTTC. Protein: CASSPTSGGLNIQYF.